This entry features one T cell receptor beta chain sequence. Antigen specificity is unknown. Detection sensitivity for ex vivo total memory CD4+ was one cell in 200,000. The repertoire was sequenced with immunoSEQ multiplex PCR; TCRdb's copy has only in-frame clones and lacks some. The sample yields 25,000 to 35,000 clones, more than 80% seen once. The entry originates in a study of human CD4 T cells and Enterobacteriaceae. Study-level points and caveats: Ex vivo clonotype reactivity was inferred only by sequence matching.

Sorting took every CD4+ cell except CD45RA+CCR7+CD95- naive cells, reaching over 95% purity. Total CD4+ T cells and monocytes came from CD4/CD14 microbead positive selection. Germline values: CDR1 WSHSY, CDR2 SAAADI. The CDR3 spans 13 residues. Trimming pared 6 bases from V and 5 bases from J, leaving 13 bases between. The chain carries TRBV10-2 and TRBJ1-2; D is perhaps TRBD1 (5 bases). The sequenced sample consisted of memory CD4+ T cells from blood. This receptor was taken from a human donor in good health. The CDR3 DNA follows: TGCGCCAGCAGCCAGACAGCGAAATATGGCTACACCTTC. This encodes CASSQTAKYGYTF.